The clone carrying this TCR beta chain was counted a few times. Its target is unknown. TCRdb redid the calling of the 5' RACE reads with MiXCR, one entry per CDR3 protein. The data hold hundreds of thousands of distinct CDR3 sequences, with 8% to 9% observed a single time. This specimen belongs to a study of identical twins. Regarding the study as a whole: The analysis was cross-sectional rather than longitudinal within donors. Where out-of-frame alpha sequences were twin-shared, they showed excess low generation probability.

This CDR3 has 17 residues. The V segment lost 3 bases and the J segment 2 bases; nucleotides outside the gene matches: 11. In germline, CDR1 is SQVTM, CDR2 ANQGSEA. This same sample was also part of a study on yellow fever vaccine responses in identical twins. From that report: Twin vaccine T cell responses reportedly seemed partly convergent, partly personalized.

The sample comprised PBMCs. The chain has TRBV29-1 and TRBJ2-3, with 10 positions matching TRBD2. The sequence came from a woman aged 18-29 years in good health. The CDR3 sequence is CSVDDAPLAGSTDTQYF. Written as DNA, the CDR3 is TGCAGCGTTGACGATGCCCCACTAGCGGGATCCACAGATACGCAGTATTTT.